These 8 T cell receptor beta chains came from one sample sequenced in a study of T cells in Graves' hyperthyroidism and ophthalmopathy. Amplified TCR beta CDR3 regions came from RNA transcripts. Primed by the HTBI set, a first-round RT-PCR was run on the TCR CDR3. A single record per CDR3 protein comes from TCRdb applying MiXCR to the multiplex PCR reads. The sample includes approximately 420,000 distinct CDR3 sequences, about 13% seen only once; the top ten take 5% to 6%. The sequencing sample was made of blood. Source of these receptors: a woman aged 18-29 years with Graves' hyperthyroidism.

This clonotype has more than one count but fewer than ten. V gene TRBV29-1 combines with J gene TRBJ2-3; 9 nucleotides match TRBD2. CDR3 length equals 15 residues. The V segment lost 7 bases and the J segment 4 bases; nucleotides outside the gene matches: 12. Germline-derived CDR1 and CDR2 are SQVTM and ANQGSEA. This chain's CDR3 is CSGNTGLAISDTQYF. Here the CDR3 DNA reads TGCAGCGGAAACACGGGACTAGCAATTTCAGATACGCAGTATTTT.

This clonotype was detected ten times or more. Here the CDR3 reads CASSWGTSGIGEQYF. CDR3 sequence (DNA): TGCGCCAGCAGCTGGGGGACTAGCGGGATTGGTGAGCAGTACTTC. This sequence joins TRBV5-1 and TRBJ2-7; TRBD2 matches at 13 bases. Germline V gene data show CDR1 as SGHRS and CDR2 as YFSETQ. There are 15 residues in the CDR3. The ends lost 3 bases at V and 7 bases at J; junction bases unmatched: 7.

This clonotype was detected many times. The chain carries TRBV6-2 or TRBV6-3 and TRBJ2-5; TRBD2 might be the D (6 bases). Trimming removed 6 bases from V and 4 bases from J, with 18 bases in between. The CDR3 consists of 15 residues. Germline values: CDR1 MNHEY, CDR2 SVGEGT. CDR3 sequence: CASRGKVEGGETQYF. The DNA for the CDR3 is TGTGCCAGCAGGGGAAAGGTGGAGGGAGGAGAGACCCAGTACTTC.

This clonotype has just a few counts. The chain joins TRBV7-9 to TRBJ2-6, with 7 bases identical to TRBD1. This CDR3 contains 19 residues. Germline loops: CDR1 SEHNR, CDR2 FQNEAQ (reference sequence). V lost 2 bases to trimming and J lost 0 bases; unmatched junction nucleotides: 10. The CDR3 spells CASSLYVGTESSGANVLTF. In nucleotides, the CDR3 is TGTGCCAGCAGCTTATACGTTGGGACAGAGAGCTCTGGGGCCAACGTCCTGACTTTC.

This clonotype has a single count. The V call is TRBV20-1, the J call TRBJ2-5; D uncertain. This CDR3 has 13 amino acids. Per the germline V gene, CDR1 is DFQATT and CDR2 is SNEGSKA (reference sequence). Trimming removed 6 bases at V and 2 bases at J, with 13 bases between. The CDR3 nucleotides read TGCAGTGCCCCCCCGGATGAGCAAGAGACCCAGTACTTC. Translating it yields CSAPPDEQETQYF.

This clonotype has ten or more counts. The rearrangement uses TRBV12-3 or TRBV12-4 and TRBJ2-2; D is unresolved. The V end lost 6 bases, the J end lost 5 bases, and 10 bases lay between the germline ends. This CDR3 comprises 13 residues. CDR3 sequence: CASSHRETGELFF. For the CDR3, the DNA is TGTGCCAGCAGCCACAGAGAAACCGGGGAGCTGTTTTTT.

This chain connects TRBV19 to TRBJ2-7; no reliable D call. The V gene's germline CDR1 is LNHDA and CDR2 SQIVND (reference sequence). Trimming cost V 1 base and J 5 bases, with 6 bases left between them. The CDR3 consists of 12 residues. CDR3 coding DNA: TGTGCCAGTAGTATAGGGTCCGACGAGCAGTACTTC. Translating gives CASSIGSDEQYF.

There are a few counts of this clonotype. The chain carries TRBV5-6 and TRBJ1-2, with 10 bases fitting TRBD1. Germline V gives CDR1 SGHDT, CDR2 YYEEEE. Trimming took 2 bases from V and 6 from J; bases not matched to a gene: 7. The CDR3 has 15 residues. CDR3 in DNA: TGTGCCAGCAGCTTATCAGACAGGGGGCCGGATGGCTACACCTTC. Encoded protein: CASSLSDRGPDGYTF.